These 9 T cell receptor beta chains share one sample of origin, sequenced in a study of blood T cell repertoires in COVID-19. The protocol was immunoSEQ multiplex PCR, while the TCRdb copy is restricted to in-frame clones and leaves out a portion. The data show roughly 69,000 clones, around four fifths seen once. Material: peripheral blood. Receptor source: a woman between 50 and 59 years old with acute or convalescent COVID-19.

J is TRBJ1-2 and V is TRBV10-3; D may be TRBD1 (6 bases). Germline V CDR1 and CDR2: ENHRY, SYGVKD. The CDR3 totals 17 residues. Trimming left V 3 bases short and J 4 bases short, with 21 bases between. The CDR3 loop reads CAISDTPTRDIIYGYTF. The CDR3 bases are TGTGCCATCAGTGATACACCGACCCGGGACATCATCTATGGCTACACCTTC.

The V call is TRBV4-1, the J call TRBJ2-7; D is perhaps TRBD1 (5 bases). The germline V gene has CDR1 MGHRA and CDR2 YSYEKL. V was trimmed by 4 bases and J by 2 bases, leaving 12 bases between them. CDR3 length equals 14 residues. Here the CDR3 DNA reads TGCGCCAGCAGCCCGTACCGACAGACCTACGAGCAGTACTTC. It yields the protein CASSPYRQTYEQYF.

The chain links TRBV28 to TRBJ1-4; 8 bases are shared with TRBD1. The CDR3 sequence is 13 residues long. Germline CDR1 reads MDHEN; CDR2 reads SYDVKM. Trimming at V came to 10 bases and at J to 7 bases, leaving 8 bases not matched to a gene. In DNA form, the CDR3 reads TGTGCCACCCTGGACAGGGCTAGTGAAAAACTGTTTTTT. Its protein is CATLDRASEKLFF. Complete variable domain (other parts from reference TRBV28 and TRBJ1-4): DVKVTQSSRYLVKRTGEKVFLECVQDMDHENMFWYRQDPGLGLRLIYFSYDVKMKEKGDIPEGYSVSREKKERFSLILESASTNQTSMYLCATLDRASEKLFFGSGTQLSVL.

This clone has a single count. The CDR3: CASSFSRTFYNEQFF. The DNA of the CDR3 is TGTGCCAGCAGCTTCTCTAGGACTTTCTACAATGAGCAGTTCTTC. The chain links TRBV7-3 to TRBJ2-1, with D possibly TRBD2 on 5 matching bases. The germline V gene has CDR1 SGHTA and CDR2 FQGTGA. V shed 3 bases and J shed 3 bases, with 12 bases lying between them. The CDR3 has 15 amino acids.

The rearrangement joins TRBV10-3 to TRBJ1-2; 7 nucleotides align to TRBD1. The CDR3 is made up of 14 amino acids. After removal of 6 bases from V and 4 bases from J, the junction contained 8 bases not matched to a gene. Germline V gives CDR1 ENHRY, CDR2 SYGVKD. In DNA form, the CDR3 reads TGTGCCATCAGGCCCCCTACAGGGGTCTATGGCTACACCTTC. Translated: CAIRPPTGVYGYTF.

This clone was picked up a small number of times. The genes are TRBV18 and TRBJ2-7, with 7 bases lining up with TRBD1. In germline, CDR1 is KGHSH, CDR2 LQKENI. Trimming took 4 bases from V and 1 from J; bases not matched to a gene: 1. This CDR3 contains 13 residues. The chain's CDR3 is CASSQQGSYEQYF. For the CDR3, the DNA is TGTGCCAGCTCACAACAGGGGTCCTACGAGCAGTACTTC.

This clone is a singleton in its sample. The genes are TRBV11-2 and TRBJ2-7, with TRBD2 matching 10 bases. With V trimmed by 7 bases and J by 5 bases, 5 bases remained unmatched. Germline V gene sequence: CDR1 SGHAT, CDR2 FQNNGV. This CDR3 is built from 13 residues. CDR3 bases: TGTGCCAGCACCACTGGACTAGCGGACGAGCAGTACTTC. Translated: CASTTGLADEQYF.

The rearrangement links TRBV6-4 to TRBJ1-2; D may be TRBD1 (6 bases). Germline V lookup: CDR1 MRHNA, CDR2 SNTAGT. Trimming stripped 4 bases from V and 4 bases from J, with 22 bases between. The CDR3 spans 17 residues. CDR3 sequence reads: CASSVDGSGAGGYGYTF. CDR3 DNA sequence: TGTGCCAGCAGTGTCGATGGGTCAGGGGCTGGTGGCTATGGCTACACCTTC.

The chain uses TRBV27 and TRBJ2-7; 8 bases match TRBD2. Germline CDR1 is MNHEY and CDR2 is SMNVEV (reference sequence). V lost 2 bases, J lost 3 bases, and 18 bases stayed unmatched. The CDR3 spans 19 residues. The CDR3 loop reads CASSLKSSWGRGEIYEQYF. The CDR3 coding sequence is TGTGCCAGCAGTTTAAAAAGTTCGTGGGGGCGGGGGGAAATCTACGAGCAGTACTTC.